A single sample is the source of the 19 T cell receptor beta chains below, sequenced in a study of cytomegalovirus exposure and HLA in healthy donors. The PCR contained 60 Vbeta and 13 Jbeta primers. This table comes from immunoSEQ multiplex PCR, and its TCRdb copy is limited to in-frame clones, with some not included. The repertoire consists of approximately 280,000 clones, with 80% to 90% occurring once and the leading ten covering approximately 2.4%. Sequencing was performed on PBMCs. These receptors were collected from a woman aged 18-35 years in good health and CMV-seronegative.

The gene calls are TRBV7-8 and TRBJ1-1, with a tentative D call TRBD1 (6 bases). The V end was cut by 0 bases, the J end by 0 bases, with 14 bases between. This CDR3 has 17 amino acids. Per germline, CDR1 SGHVS and CDR2 FQNEAQ. The CDR3 region has the DNA TGTGCCAGCAGCTTAGCCAATCTACAGGGCATGAACACTGAAGCTTTCTTT. This sequence encodes CASSLANLQGMNTEAFF.

This chain joins TRBV6-1 and TRBJ1-2; TRBD1 agrees at 7 bases. CDR1 is MNHNS and CDR2 is SASEGT in the germline V gene. This CDR3 spans 16 amino acids. After removal of 2 bases from V and 4 bases from J, the junction contained 10 bases not matched to a gene. CDR3 sequence: CASSETRDRPVYGYTF. The CDR3 bases are TGTGCCAGCAGTGAAACCAGGGACAGACCCGTCTATGGCTACACCTTC.

V is TRBV4-1 and J is TRBJ2-2, with 9 bases fitting TRBD1. This CDR3 spans 17 amino acids. Trimming cost V 3 bases and J 4 bases; bases outside gene matches: 9. CDR1 is MGHRA, CDR2 YSYEKL, per germline. CDR3 DNA: TGCGCCAGCAGCCACGCCGGGACAGGGACCCTCACCGGGGAGCTGTTTTTT. It codes for CASSHAGTGTLTGELFF.

The rearrangement links TRBV6-4 to TRBJ2-1, with D perhaps matching TRBD2 (7 bases). Deletions cut 5 bases from V and 13 bases from J, with 27 bases between. The CDR3 covers 16 residues. The germline CDR1 and CDR2 sequences are MRHNA and SNTAGT. This CDR3 reads CASSPLFGGGQGTQFF. CDR3 nucleotide sequence: TGTGCCAGCAGTCCTCTTTTTGGGGGGGGCCAAGGTACCCAGTTCTTC.

J is TRBJ1-6 and V is TRBV5-1; TRBD1 matches 7 bases. Germline V gene lookup returns CDR1 SGHRS and CDR2 YFSETQ. The CDR3 has 17 amino acids. The J segment lost 8 bases and the V segment lost 0 bases, leaving 11 bases of the junction unmatched. The CDR3 spells CASSLVPLDREYSPLHF. DNA for the CDR3: TGCGCCAGCAGCTTGGTTCCGCTCGACAGGGAATATTCACCCCTCCACTTT. The variable domain in full, with the rest retrieved from reference TRBV5-1 and TRBJ1-6, is KAGVTQTPRYLIKTRGQQVTLSCSPISGHRSVSWYQQTPGQGLQFLFEYFSETQRNKGNFPGRFSGRQFSNSRSEMNVSTLELGDSALYLCASSLVPLDREYSPLHFGNGTRLTVT.

V usage is TRBV5-1 and J usage is TRBJ2-2; D perhaps matches TRBD1 (6 bases). The CDR3 has 15 residues. The germline V gene has CDR1 SGHRS and CDR2 YFSETQ. Trimming stripped 0 bases from V and 9 bases from J, with 15 bases between. CDR3 sequence (DNA): TGCGCCAGCAGCTTGGCGCCCCAGGGGCCCCGGGAGCTGTTTTTT. Translating gives CASSLAPQGPRELFF.

The chain employs TRBV4-1 and TRBJ1-2; TRBD1 matches at 7 bases. The CDR3 covers 15 residues. Germline CDR1 reads MGHRA; CDR2 reads YSYEKL. V shed 4 bases, J shed 4 bases, and the junction held 9 bases outside the gene matches. CDR3 in DNA: TGCGCCAGCAGCCTAGAAGGGACAGCCTTCTATGGCTACACCTTC. Translated, it gives CASSLEGTAFYGYTF.

This clone was counted between two and nine times. The gene calls are TRBV18 and TRBJ1-1, with 9 bases fitting TRBD1. Trimming removed 2 bases from V and 4 bases from J; junction bases left unmatched: 5. The CDR3 has 15 amino acids. Germline CDR1 KGHSH, CDR2 LQKENI. CDR3: CASSPGGQGGTEAFF. Written as DNA, the CDR3 is TGTGCCAGCTCACCAGGGGGACAGGGAGGCACTGAAGCTTTCTTT.

This clone came up a few times. The chain combines TRBV6-6 with TRBJ1-1, with 7 bases fitting TRBD1. The CDR3 totals 13 residues. Germline V gene data show CDR1 as MNHNY and CDR2 as SVGAGI (reference sequence). V dropped 5 bases and J dropped 10; count of bases not matched to a gene: 10. For the CDR3, the DNA is TGTGCCAGCAGTCCTATGACAGGGCTCACAGCTTTCTTT. This gives the protein CASSPMTGLTAFF.

The chain joins TRBV2 to TRBJ2-5, with D possibly matching TRBD1 (5 bases). This CDR3 is 16 amino acids long. V lost 0 bases and J lost 5, with 16 bases in between. CDR1 SNHLY and CDR2 FYNNEI come from the germline V gene. The chain's CDR3 is CASSEAFLRGWETQYF. The CDR3 DNA is TGTGCCAGCAGTGAAGCGTTTCTTAGGGGATGGGAGACCCAGTACTTC.

V is TRBV5-1 and J is TRBJ2-7; 10 nucleotides line up with TRBD2. Germline trimming cut 3 bases from V and 2 bases from J; bases unmatched to any gene: 8. The CDR3 sequence is 16 residues long. CDR1 is SGHRS and CDR2 is YFSETQ in the germline V gene. The CDR3 region has the DNA TGCGCCAGCAGCTGGGCAGCTAGCGGGGGAGCCTACGAGCAGTACTTC. This codes for CASSWAASGGAYEQYF.

V usage is TRBV9 and J usage is TRBJ1-1, with TRBD1 matching over 7 bases. With 1 base clipped from V and 7 bases from J, the junction kept 4 bases outside the gene matches. CDR1 and CDR2 (germline): SGDLS, YYNGEE. This CDR3 contains 13 residues. The CDR3 loop is CASSVSQGGEAFF. The CDR3 nucleotides read TGTGCCAGCAGCGTAAGCCAGGGGGGTGAAGCTTTCTTT.

The chain has TRBV10-3 and TRBJ1-1; no reliable D call. Trimming cost V 6 bases and J 0 bases, with 8 bases left between them. This CDR3 contains 13 residues. Germline loops: CDR1 ENHRY, CDR2 SYGVKD. The CDR3 loop is CAIREQMNTEAFF. As DNA, the CDR3 is TGTGCCATCAGGGAGCAGATGAACACTGAAGCTTTCTTT.

The chain employs TRBV2 and TRBJ2-7; the match to TRBD1 covers 7 bases. The J segment lost 2 bases and the V segment lost 4 bases, leaving 2 bases of the junction unmatched. The germline CDR1 and CDR2 sequences are SNHLY and FYNNEI. The CDR3 totals 13 residues. CDR3 DNA sequence: TGTGCCAGCAGTGGAGACAGGGCCTACGAGCAGTACTTC. The encoded protein is CASSGDRAYEQYF.

The chain is built from TRBV2 and TRBJ1-2, with D unclear. The ends were cut back, 4 bases at V and 2 bases at J, with 17 bases in the middle. The CDR3 is 16 residues long. Germline V gene lookup returns CDR1 SNHLY and CDR2 FYNNEI. DNA for the CDR3: TGTGCCAGCAGTGCGGTCCTACAGTCATTCAACTATGGCTACACCTTC. Amino acids: CASSAVLQSFNYGYTF.

The chain recombines TRBV10-3 with TRBJ2-7; 9 bases fit TRBD2. Germline CDR1 reads ENHRY; CDR2 reads SYGVKD. The trim removed 3 bases at V and 3 bases at J, leaving 6 bases unmatched. This CDR3 is 15 amino acids long. This CDR3 is CAISDGLAGLYEQYF. As DNA, the CDR3 is TGTGCCATCAGTGATGGGCTAGCGGGGCTCTACGAGCAGTACTTC.

For the CDR3, the DNA is TGTGCCAGCAGCTTGGCCGGGGGGGTCGCAGATACGCAGTATTTT. Encoded protein: CASSLAGGVADTQYF. The rearrangement uses TRBV5-6 and TRBJ2-3, with 8 positions matching TRBD2. The CDR3 has 15 amino acids. CDR1 and CDR2 from the germline V gene are SGHDT and YYEEEE. V was clipped by 0 bases and J by 4 bases; unmatched bases: 4.

The chain carries TRBV4-2 and TRBJ2-7; weak D call: TRBD1 (7 bases). This CDR3 has 15 residues. Trimming stripped 2 bases from V and 5 bases from J, with 16 bases between. Germline V lookup: CDR1 LGHNA, CDR2 YNFKEQ. CDR3 region: CASSQSEGAVNEQYF. CDR3 in DNA: TGTGCCAGCAGCCAATCGGAGGGGGCGGTGAACGAGCAGTACTTC.

V usage is TRBV6-5 and J usage is TRBJ2-5; TRBD2 is a possible D gene (6 bases). V was trimmed by 0 bases and J by 7 bases, leaving 18 bases between them. CDR3 length equals 16 residues. Looked up from germline, CDR1 is MNHEY and CDR2 is SVGAGI. CDR3 sequence (DNA): TGTGCCAGCAGTTACTCGATTGTTCCTACAGCGGGGACCCAGTACTTC. It codes for CASSYSIVPTAGTQYF.